This T cell receptor (beta chain) was documented in a study of shared clonotypes between healthy human individuals (dated by TCRdb to the early 2020s). About the study as a whole: The cohort comprised two women and three men aged 18 to 49 years. For each donor, CD4 naive and CD4 memory were each given three plates, CD8 naive was given two plates, and CD8 memory was given one plate. To estimate repertoire size and how much clonotypes are shared between individuals, the study performed deep sequencing of blood TCR repertoires from five healthy adults. To increase sequencing depth and limit assay-specific biases, different laboratories used diverse techniques to prepare libraries and sequence TCR repertoires. Each donor's leukapheresis produced roughly between about 0.9 and 9.5 billion PBMCs. Summary of the overall study and its limitations: Compared with non-shared clonotypes, clonotypes shared by all four sorted-subset donors had higher generation probabilities. Sampling was restricted to blood, and TCR repertoires in tissues likely differ from the TCR repertoires found in blood. Larger estimated clonotype richness was generally found for naive subsets than for memory subsets. The small number of donors limited the genetic and exposure-history diversity represented. Even with the large sequencing depth, rarefaction of the sorted-subset datasets indicated that sequencing was incomplete. Pairwise subsampling indicated that sequencing depth was expected to affect the degree of clonotype sharing among donors. When several donors were compared, the shared fraction of clonotypes was approximately 5% for naive CD4, about 4% for naive CD8, 2.3% for memory CD4, and 0.35% to 0.4% for memory CD8.

Using the deep immunoSEQ assay, multiplex PCR amplified TCR CDR3 regions from genomic DNA. For each cell subset, the extracted genomic DNA was distributed evenly across all wells of several immunoSEQ 96-well plates, and each plate served as one replicate. For sorted subsets, around 200 ng genomic DNA, equal to tens of thousands of T cell genomes, was loaded into each replicate PCR. Purified libraries were measured with a Qubit 3.0 fluorometer, size-checked on a Bioanalyzer 2100, and measured again with the KAPA Library Quantification kit. Every immunoSEQ 96-well plate was sequenced on a dedicated single-read 150-cycle Illumina NextSeq 550 flow cell. For the original study's pipeline: Because only junctional sequences without quality scores were contained in the immunoSEQ output, filtering matching that applied to full-length reads could not be performed. Sequences were annotated with PyIR, a Python wrapper for IgBLAST v1.9, and V/J genes and CDR3 were assigned using IMGT germline references. Any read was removed if the V/J assignment was weak (E-value above 1e-6), the CDR3 was missing, or the read contained stop codons, out-of-frame junctions, or ambiguous translated residues. V3J clonotypes were defined as sequences sharing the same inferred V gene, J gene, and CDR3 amino acid sequence. The percentage overlap between two repertoires was calculated by dividing the number of shared unique clonotypes by the size of the smaller repertoire. Repertoire richness was assessed with RTK rarefaction, the Chao1 estimator, and Recon v2.1 estimates of unobserved clonotypes. For all TCRbeta clonotypes obtained by the gDNA method from a few donors, generation probabilities were computed with OLGA. As stored in TCRdb, this immuneACCESS dataset retains in-frame rearrangements with V and J assigned. A fraction of the clones does not appear; measured against another copy, unresolved V genes explain less than half of the discrepancy, and the remainder lacks a known reason. The V and J calls and clone size are taken from that table; D and trimming were inferred from the DNA. The sample table records about 2.1 million clones; 80% to 95% of these occur just once. The ten largest make up around 1.7% of the sample.

Concerning this clone itself: The antigen this receptor binds is unknown. No quality values exist for individual bases; no much larger clone is one base distant.

Trimming costs V 4 bases and J 0 bases, and their ends lie 17 bases apart. The CDR3, from cysteine to phenylalanine, totals 16 residues. Only the CDR3 region is kept as DNA, spanning 48 bases read in frame from base 1. Via the germline V gene, CDR1 is SGHDT and CDR2 YYEEEE. CD8 naive samples were CD45RO-negative cells positively selected for CCR7, giving a CD45RA+CCR7+ population that excluded TemRA cells. The donors were healthy, HIV-negative adults with no recently reported acute infections or vaccinations. Every donor was a Caucasian adult residing in Nashville, Tennessee, USA. After blood collection by leukapheresis, PBMCs were isolated using Ficoll-Histopaque density gradient centrifugation and then cryopreserved in the vapor phase of liquid nitrogen. Analytical flow cytometry was used to check the purity and quantity of every magnetically sorted T cell population. Genomic DNA was isolated from each sorted fraction and quantified by UV absorbance on a Nanodrop 2000c.

The sequence is built from TRBV5-6 and TRBJ2-7; no D gene can be assigned with confidence. The sequence was obtained from a man aged 18 to 30 in good health. Some clones in this sample may be carry-over from other donors' samples. Input material: naive CD8+ T cells from PBMCs. The cell subset or site label of this sample denotes: CD45RA+CCR7+. The DNA is as follows: TGTGCCAGCAGCGGTCATGGATTCTTTAGCTCCTACGAGCAGTACTTC. It codes for CASSGHGFFSSYEQYF.